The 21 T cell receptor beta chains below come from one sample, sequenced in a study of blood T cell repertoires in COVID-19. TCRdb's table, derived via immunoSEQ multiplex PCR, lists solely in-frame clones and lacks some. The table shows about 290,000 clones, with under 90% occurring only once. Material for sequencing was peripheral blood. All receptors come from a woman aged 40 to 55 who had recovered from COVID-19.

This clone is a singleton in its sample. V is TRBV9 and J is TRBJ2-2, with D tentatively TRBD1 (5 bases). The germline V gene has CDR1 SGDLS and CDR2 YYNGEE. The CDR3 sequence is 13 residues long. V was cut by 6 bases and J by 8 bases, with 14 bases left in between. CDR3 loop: CASTQGRRGELFF. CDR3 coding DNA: TGTGCCAGCACCCAGGGTCGCAGAGGGGAGCTGTTTTTT.

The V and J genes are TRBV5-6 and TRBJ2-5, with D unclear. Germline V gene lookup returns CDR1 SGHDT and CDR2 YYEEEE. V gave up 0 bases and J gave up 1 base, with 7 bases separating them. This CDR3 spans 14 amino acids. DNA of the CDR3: TGTGCCAGCAGCTTGGTGGGCAGCCAAGAGACCCAGTACTTC. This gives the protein CASSLVGSQETQYF.

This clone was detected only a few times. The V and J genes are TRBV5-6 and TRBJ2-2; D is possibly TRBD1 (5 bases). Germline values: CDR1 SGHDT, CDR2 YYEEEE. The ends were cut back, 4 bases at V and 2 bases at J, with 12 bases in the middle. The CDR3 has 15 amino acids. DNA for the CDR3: TGTGCCAGCAGCGCATTGGACACCAACACCGGGGAGCTGTTTTTT. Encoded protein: CASSALDTNTGELFF. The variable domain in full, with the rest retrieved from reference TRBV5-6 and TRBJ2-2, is DAGVTQSPTHLIKTRGQQVTLRCSPKSGHDTVSWYQQALGQGPQFIFQYYEEEERQRGNFPDRFSGHQFPNYSSELNVNALLLGDSALYLCASSALDTNTGELFFGEGSRLTVL.

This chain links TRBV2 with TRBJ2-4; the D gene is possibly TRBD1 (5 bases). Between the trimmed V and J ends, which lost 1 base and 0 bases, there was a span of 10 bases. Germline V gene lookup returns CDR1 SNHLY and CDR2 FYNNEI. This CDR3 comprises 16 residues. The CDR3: CASSEDRRLAKNIQYF. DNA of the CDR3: TGTGCCAGCAGTGAAGACAGGCGACTAGCCAAAAACATTCAGTACTTC.

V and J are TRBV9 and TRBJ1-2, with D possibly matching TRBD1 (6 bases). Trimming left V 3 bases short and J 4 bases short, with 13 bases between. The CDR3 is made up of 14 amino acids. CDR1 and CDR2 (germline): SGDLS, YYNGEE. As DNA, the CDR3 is TGTGCCAGCAGCGAACAGGGCCCCAGCTATGGCTACACCTTC. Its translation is CASSEQGPSYGYTF.

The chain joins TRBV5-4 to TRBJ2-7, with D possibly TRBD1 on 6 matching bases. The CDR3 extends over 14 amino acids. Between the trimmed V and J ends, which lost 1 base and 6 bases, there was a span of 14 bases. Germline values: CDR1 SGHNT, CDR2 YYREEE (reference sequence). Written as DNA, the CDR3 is TGTGCCAGCAGCTTGCAGGGGACCGAGGTCGAGCAGTACTTC. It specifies CASSLQGTEVEQYF. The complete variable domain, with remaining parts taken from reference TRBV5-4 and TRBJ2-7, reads ETGVTQSPTHLIKTRGQQVTLRCSSQSGHNTVSWYQQALGQGPQFIFQYYREEENGRGNFPPRFSGLQFPNYSSELNVNALELDDSALYLCASSLQGTEVEQYFGPGTRLTVT.

The CDR3 reads CASSGVSGTGLPGANVLTF. The CDR3 region has the DNA TGTGCCAGCAGCGGGGTGTCCGGGACAGGGTTGCCTGGGGCCAACGTCCTGACTTTC. The chain carries TRBV5-4 and TRBJ2-6; TRBD1 matches 9 bases. Trimming at V came to 4 bases and at J to 2 bases, leaving 13 bases not matched to a gene. This CDR3 contains 19 residues. Germline V lookup: CDR1 SGHNT, CDR2 YYREEE (reference sequence).

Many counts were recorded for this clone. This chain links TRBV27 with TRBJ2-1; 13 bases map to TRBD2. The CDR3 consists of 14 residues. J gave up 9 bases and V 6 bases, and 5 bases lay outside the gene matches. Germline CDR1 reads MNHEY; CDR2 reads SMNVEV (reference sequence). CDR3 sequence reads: CASSLGLAGAEQFF. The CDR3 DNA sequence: TGTGCCAGCAGCCTTGGACTAGCGGGAGCTGAGCAGTTCTTC.

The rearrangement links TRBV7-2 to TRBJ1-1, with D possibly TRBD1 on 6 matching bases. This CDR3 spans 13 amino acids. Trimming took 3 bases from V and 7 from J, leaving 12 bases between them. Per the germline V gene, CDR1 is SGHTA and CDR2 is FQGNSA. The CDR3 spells CASSLNQQGEAFF. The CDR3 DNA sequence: TGTGCCAGCAGCTTGAACCAACAGGGTGAAGCTTTCTTT.

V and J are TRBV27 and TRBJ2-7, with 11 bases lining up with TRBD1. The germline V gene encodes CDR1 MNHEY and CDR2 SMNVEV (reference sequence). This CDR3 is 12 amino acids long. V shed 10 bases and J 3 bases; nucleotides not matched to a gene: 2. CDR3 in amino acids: CATGTGGYEQYF. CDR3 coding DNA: TGTGCCACCGGGACAGGGGGCTACGAGCAGTACTTC.

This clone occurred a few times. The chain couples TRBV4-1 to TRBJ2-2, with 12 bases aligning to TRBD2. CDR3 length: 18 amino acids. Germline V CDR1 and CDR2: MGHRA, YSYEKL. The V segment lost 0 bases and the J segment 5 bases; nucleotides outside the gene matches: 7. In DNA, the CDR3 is TGCGCCAGCAGCCAAGATTACGAGACTAGCGGGAGTACCGGGGAGCTGTTTTTT. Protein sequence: CASSQDYETSGSTGELFF.

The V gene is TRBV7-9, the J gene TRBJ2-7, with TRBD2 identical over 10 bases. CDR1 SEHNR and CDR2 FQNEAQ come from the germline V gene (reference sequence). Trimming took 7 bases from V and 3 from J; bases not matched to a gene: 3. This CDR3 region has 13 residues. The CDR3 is CASNLAGDYEQYF. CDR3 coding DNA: TGTGCCAGCAACCTAGCGGGAGACTACGAGCAGTACTTC.

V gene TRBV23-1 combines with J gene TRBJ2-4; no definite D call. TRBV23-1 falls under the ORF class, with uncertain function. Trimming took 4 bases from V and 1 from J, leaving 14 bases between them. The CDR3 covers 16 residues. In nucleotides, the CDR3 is TGCGCCAGCAGTCCGGCGCGCATGGAGGCCAAAAACATTCAGTACTTC. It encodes CASSPARMEAKNIQYF.

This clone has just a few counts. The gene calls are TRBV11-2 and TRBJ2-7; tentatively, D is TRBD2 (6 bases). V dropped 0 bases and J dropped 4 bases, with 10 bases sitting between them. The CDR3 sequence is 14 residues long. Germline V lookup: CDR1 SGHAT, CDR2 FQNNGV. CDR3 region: CASSLDGGGYEQYF. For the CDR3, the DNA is TGTGCCAGCAGCTTAGACGGGGGTGGGTACGAGCAGTACTTC.

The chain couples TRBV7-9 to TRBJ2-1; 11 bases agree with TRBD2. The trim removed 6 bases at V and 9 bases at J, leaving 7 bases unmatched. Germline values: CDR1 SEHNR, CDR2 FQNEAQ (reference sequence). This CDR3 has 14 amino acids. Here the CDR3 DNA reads TGTGCCAGCAGGGCTAGCGGGAGGCGCGCTGAGCAGTTCTTC. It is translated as CASRASGRRAEQFF.

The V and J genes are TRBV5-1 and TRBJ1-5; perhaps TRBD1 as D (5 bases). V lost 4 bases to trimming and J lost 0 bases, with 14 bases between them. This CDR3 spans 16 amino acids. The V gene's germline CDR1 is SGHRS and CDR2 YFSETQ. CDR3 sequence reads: CASSPGESYSNQPQHF. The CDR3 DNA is TGCGCCAGCAGCCCGGGGGAGAGTTATAGCAATCAGCCCCAGCATTTT.

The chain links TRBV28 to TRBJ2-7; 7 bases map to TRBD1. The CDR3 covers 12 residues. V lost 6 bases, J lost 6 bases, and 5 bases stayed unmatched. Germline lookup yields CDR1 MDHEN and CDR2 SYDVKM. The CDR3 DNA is TGTGCCAGCAGGTCTACAGGGGTCGAGCAGTACTTC. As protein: CASRSTGVEQYF. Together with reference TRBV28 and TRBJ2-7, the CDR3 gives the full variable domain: DVKVTQSSRYLVKRTGEKVFLECVQDMDHENMFWYRQDPGLGLRLIYFSYDVKMKEKGDIPEGYSVSREKKERFSLILESASTNQTSMYLCASRSTGVEQYFGPGTRLTVT.

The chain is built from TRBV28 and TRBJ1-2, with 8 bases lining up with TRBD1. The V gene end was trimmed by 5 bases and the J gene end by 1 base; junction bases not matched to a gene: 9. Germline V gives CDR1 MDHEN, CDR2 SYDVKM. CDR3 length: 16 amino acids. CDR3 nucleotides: TGTGCCAGCAGTCCCATCGGTGGGACAGGTAACTATGGCTACACCTTC. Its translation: CASSPIGGTGNYGYTF.

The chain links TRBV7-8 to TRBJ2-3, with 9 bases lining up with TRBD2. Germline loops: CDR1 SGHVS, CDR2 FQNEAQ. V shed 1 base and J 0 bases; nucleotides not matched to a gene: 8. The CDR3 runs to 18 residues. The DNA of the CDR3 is TGTGCCAGCAGCTTAGTCGGACTAGCGTCGGCTAGCACAGATACGCAGTATTTT. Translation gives CASSLVGLASASTDTQYF.

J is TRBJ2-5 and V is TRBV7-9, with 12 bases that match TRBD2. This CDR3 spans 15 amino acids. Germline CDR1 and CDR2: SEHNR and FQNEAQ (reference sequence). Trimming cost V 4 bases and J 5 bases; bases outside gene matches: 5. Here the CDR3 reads CASSYLTSGSETQYF. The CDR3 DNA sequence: TGTGCCAGCAGCTACCTGACTAGCGGGAGTGAGACCCAGTACTTC.

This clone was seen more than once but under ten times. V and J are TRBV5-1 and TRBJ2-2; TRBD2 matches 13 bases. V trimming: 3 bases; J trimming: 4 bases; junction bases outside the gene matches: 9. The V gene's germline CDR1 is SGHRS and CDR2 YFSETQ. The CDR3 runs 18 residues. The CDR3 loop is CASSSTGLAGTATGELFF. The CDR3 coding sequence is TGCGCCAGCAGCTCAACGGGACTAGCGGGAACAGCCACCGGGGAGCTGTTTTTT.